This T cell receptor (beta chain) is from a study of T-cell memory formation after mild COVID-19. The study's findings and limits: SARS-CoV-2 specificity was not confirmed for second-wave clones peaking on day 37. Day 15 to 85 contractors were CD4/CD8 balanced; later expanders leaned CD4+.

This clonotype was counted between two and nine times. Its specificity is unknown. V was shortened by 3 bases and J by 10 bases, with 13 bases between the two germline ends. Germline values: CDR1 SGHTA, CDR2 FQGTGA. The CDR3 extends over 13 amino acids. TCRdb re-derived calls from the 5' RACE reads in MiXCR, one entry per CDR3 protein. The sample lists a few hundred thousand distinct CDR3 sequences; 20% were seen once. Source material: PBMCs or a T cell subset sorted from them (not recorded which). V gene TRBV7-3 combines with J gene TRBJ2-1; D may be TRBD2 (5 bases). The sequence came from a man aged 18 to 29 who had mild COVID-19 (a few samples of this study predate the infection). Cell type and time point are not known. For the CDR3, the DNA is TGTGCCAGCAGCTTCAGCGCGGGCGGGGAGCAGTTCTTC. Translation: CASSFSAGGEQFF.